The present T cell receptor beta chain was sequenced within a study of cytomegalovirus exposure and HLA in healthy donors. The overall study: When roughly 420 donors were genotyped, roughly 82% of them were found to fall in the Caucasian-associated ancestry cluster. Findings and limits, study-wide: TCR beta chains numbering about 160 were designated cytomegalovirus-associated. Most TCR sequences were seen very rarely across donors, but some public TCRs occurred in many. Earlier analysis looked at TCR beta V segments, and most were productive about 87% or about 30% of the time.

PCR amplification relied on 60 Vbeta primers (plus 13 Jbeta primers). Profiled with immunoSEQ multiplex PCR; TCRdb holds only in-frame clones, not every one. The table lists about 99,000 clones, around 67% of them singletons. This clone was picked up a small number of times. The antigen is undetermined. The trim removed 0 bases at V and 0 bases at J, leaving 13 bases unmatched. The CDR3 is 20 residues long. Germline CDR1 reads SGHAT; CDR2 reads FQNNGV. This TCR was recovered from a woman between 50 and 59 years old in good health and CMV-seronegative. Sequenced: PBMCs. The chain recombines TRBV11-2 with TRBJ2-3; the match to TRBD2 covers 9 bases. CDR3 sequence reads: CASSLEWGLASGTSTDTQYF. Here the CDR3 DNA reads TGTGCCAGCAGCTTAGAATGGGGCCTCGCTAGCGGGACTAGCACAGATACGCAGTATTTT. The entire variable domain, with the rest obtained from reference TRBV11-2 and TRBJ2-3, is as follows: EAGVAQSPRYKIIEKRQSVAFWCNPISGHATLYWYQQILGQGPKLLIQFQNNGVVDDSQLPKDRFSAERLKGVDSTLKIQPAKLEDSAVYLCASSLEWGLASGTSTDTQYFGPGTRLTVL.